Included here is one T cell receptor (beta chain) sequence, with context. Its target is not known. The data stem from a study of response to subunit inactivated influenza vaccine. Study-level findings and limits: Authors proposed each seasonal influenza vaccination draws in few new T cells.

Trimming removed 4 bases from V and 9 bases from J; junction bases left unmatched: 5. Germline values: CDR1 DFQATT, CDR2 SNEGSKA (reference sequence). The CDR3 length is 12 residues. One entry per CDR3 protein, called by TCRdb with MiXCR from the RT-PCR reads. The sample has 650,000 to 850,000 distinct CDR3 sequences, approximately 15% seen once; the top ten hold around 6.5%. Sequenced material: PBMCs from blood, taken around 14 days before vaccination. This clonotype was obtained from a man aged 45-65 years who received an inactivated influenza vaccine. This sequence joins TRBV20-1 and TRBJ2-3, with 9 bases identical to TRBD1. This CDR3 is CSAKLGTGTQYF. In DNA, the CDR3 is TGCAGTGCTAAACTCGGGACAGGGACGCAGTATTTT.